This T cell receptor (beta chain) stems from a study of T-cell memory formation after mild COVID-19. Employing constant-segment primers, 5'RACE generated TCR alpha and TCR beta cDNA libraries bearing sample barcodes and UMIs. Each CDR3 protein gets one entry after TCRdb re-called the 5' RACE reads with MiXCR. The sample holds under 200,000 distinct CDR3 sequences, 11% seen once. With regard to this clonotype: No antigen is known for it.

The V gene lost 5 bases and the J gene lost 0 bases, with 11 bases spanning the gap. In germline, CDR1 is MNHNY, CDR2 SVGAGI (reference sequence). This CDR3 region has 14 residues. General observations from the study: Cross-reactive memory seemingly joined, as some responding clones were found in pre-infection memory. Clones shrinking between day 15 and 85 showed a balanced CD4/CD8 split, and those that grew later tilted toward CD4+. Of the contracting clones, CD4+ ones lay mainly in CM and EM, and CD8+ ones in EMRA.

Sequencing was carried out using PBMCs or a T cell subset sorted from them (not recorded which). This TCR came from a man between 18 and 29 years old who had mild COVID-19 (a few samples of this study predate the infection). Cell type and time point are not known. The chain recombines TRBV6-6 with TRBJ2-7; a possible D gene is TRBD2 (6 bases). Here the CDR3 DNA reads TGTGCCAGCAGTGGACTACCTAGCTCCTACGAGCAGTACGTC. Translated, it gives CASSGLPSSYEQYV.